This TCR beta chain originates from a study of blood T cell repertoires in COVID-19. Germline V gene sequence: CDR1 MDHEN, CDR2 SYDVKM. V was pared by 2 bases and J by 1 base, with 6 bases between. The CDR3 covers 14 residues. Clones were sequenced by immunoSEQ multiplex PCR, and TCRdb holds only the in-frame ones, with some missing. The sample records about 180,000 clones, 82% being singletons. Sequencing was performed on peripheral blood. V and J are TRBV28 and TRBJ1-5; no firm D call. The origin of this receptor is an elderly woman with active or convalescent COVID-19. CDR3 sequence (DNA): TGTGCCAGCAGTTTAATCGTGAGCAATCAGCCCCAGCATTTT. This codes for CASSLIVSNQPQHF.